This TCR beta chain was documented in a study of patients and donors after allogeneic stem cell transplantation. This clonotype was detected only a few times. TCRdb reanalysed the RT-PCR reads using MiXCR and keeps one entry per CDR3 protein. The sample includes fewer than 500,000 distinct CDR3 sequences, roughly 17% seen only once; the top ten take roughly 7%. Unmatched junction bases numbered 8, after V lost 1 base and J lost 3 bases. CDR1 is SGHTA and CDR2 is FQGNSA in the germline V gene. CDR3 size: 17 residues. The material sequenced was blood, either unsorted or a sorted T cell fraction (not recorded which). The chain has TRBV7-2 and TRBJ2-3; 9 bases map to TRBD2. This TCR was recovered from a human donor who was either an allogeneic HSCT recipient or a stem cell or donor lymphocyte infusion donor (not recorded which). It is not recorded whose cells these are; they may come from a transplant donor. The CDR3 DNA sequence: TGTGCCAGCAGCTTAGTGGGCGGGGGGGCCATTACAGATACGCAGTATTTT. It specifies CASSLVGGGAITDTQYF. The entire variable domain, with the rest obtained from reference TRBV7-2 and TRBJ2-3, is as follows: GAGVSQSPSNKVTEKGKDVELRCDPISGHTALYWYRQSLGQGLEFLIYFQGNSAPDKSGLPSDRFSAERTGGSVSTLTIQRTQQEDSAVYLCASSLVGGGAITDTQYFGPGTRLTVL.